The next 30 T cell receptor beta chains were all read from a single sample in a study of identical twins (dated by TCRdb to between 2015 and 2016). The library was prepared using 5' RACE. TCRdb names Illumina HiSeq 2000 as the instrument used. TCRdb took the public reads, trimmed them with fastp at Q25, ran MiXCR for clone calling and kept in-frame beta chains. Each CDR3 protein appears once, grouped with its most common genes and DNA. Here the sample has under 250,000 distinct CDR3 sequences; 7.5% occur a single time. The ten top clones hold 1.9% of the sample. These records were also assigned to another study, of yellow fever vaccine responses in identical twins.

The specimen was memory (CD45RO+) T cells sorted from blood. The cell subset or site tag for this specimen amounts to: CD45RO+ enriched T cells. The receptors derive from a woman younger than 35 in good health.

The J gene is TRBJ1-1, the V gene TRBV3-1; a possible D gene is TRBD1 (5 bases). The CDR3 consists of 12 residues. The germline V gene has CDR1 LGHDT and CDR2 YNNKEL (reference sequence). V was cut by 3 bases and J by 4 bases, with 6 bases left in between. The CDR3 here is CASSQGTTEAFF. DNA for the CDR3: TGTGCCAGCAGCCAGGGGACCACTGAAGCTTTCTTT.

This clonotype was counted a few times. The V and J genes are TRBV5-5 and TRBJ2-2; D is unclear. With 0 bases removed from V and 5 bases from J, the gap between germline ends came to 11 bases. The CDR3 is 15 amino acids. Germline CDR1 reads SGHKS; CDR2 reads YYEKEE (reference sequence). CDR3 DNA sequence: TGTGCCAGCAGCTTGGGGTCTTTGGGGACCGGGGAGCTGTTTTTT. Residues: CASSLGSLGTGELFF.

At least ten counts were recorded for this clonotype. The J gene is TRBJ2-3, the V gene TRBV3-1; D is unclear. Germline values: CDR1 LGHDT, CDR2 YNNKEL (reference sequence). Trimming cost V 1 base and J 4 bases, with 3 bases left between them. This CDR3 has 12 residues. DNA for the CDR3: TGTGCCAGCAGCCAAGGGGCAGATACGCAGTATTTT. Its translation: CASSQGADTQYF.

The chain employs TRBV12-3 or TRBV12-4 and TRBJ2-4; 7 bases agree with TRBD1. J was trimmed by 1 base and V by 3 bases; bases with no gene match: 3. The CDR3 spans 15 residues. The CDR3 reads CASSLRGPAKNIQYF. CDR3 nucleotide sequence: TGTGCCAGCAGTTTGAGGGGGCCGGCCAAAAACATTCAGTACTTC.

This sequence joins TRBV27 and TRBJ2-7; 7 bases fit TRBD2. V shed 6 bases, J shed 1 base, and the junction held 9 bases outside the gene matches. The germline gives CDR1 MNHEY, CDR2 SMNVEV (reference sequence). There are 15 residues in the CDR3. CDR3 in amino acids: CASREGTKGSYEQYF. CDR3 DNA sequence: TGTGCCAGCAGGGAAGGGACTAAGGGATCCTACGAGCAGTACTTC.

There are a few counts of this clonotype. The rearrangement links TRBV5-1 to TRBJ2-3; D gene uncertain. V was shortened by 0 bases and J by 0 bases, with 8 bases between the two germline ends. The CDR3 is 15 residues long. CDR1 is SGHRS and CDR2 is YFSETQ in the germline V gene. CDR3 sequence: CASSLAGLSTDTQYF. CDR3 coding DNA: TGCGCCAGCAGCTTGGCCGGTCTCAGCACAGATACGCAGTATTTT.

On this clonotype itself: It may be a read error: a sequence one base away is much more abundant. The chain recombines TRBV12-3 or TRBV12-4 with TRBJ2-7; tentatively, D is TRBD2 (6 bases). The ends were cut back, 3 bases at V and 2 bases at J, with 14 bases in the middle. This CDR3 has 15 residues. The CDR3 nucleotides are TGTGCCAGCAGTTTCTCGATCTCGGGGGCCTACGAGCAGTACTTC. It yields the protein CASSFSISGAYEQYF.

The table lists this clonotype with a few counts. This chain connects TRBV7-6 to TRBJ2-7, with 10 bases matching TRBD1. The CDR3 consists of 14 residues. CDR1 is SGHVS, CDR2 FNYEAQ, per germline. With V trimmed by 4 bases and J by 6 bases, 6 bases remained unmatched. The CDR3 loop is CASSYGTGEGEQYF. The CDR3 bases are TGTGCCAGCAGCTACGGGACAGGGGAAGGCGAGCAGTACTTC.

V usage is TRBV27 and J usage is TRBJ2-3; D might be TRBD2 (6 bases). Per the germline V gene, CDR1 is MNHEY and CDR2 is SMNVEV (reference sequence). Trimming left V 6 bases short and J 1 base short, with 14 bases between. This CDR3 is built from 15 residues. As DNA, the CDR3 is TGTGCCAGCAGACCTGCGGGGTCGGGCACAGATACGCAGTATTTT. It encodes CASRPAGSGTDTQYF.

The gene calls are TRBV3-1 and TRBJ1-6; weak D call: TRBD1 (6 bases). From germline, CDR1 is LGHDT and CDR2 YNNKEL (reference sequence). V lost 0 bases, J lost 9 bases, and 9 bases lay in between. This CDR3 spans 14 amino acids. Here the CDR3 reads CASSQDTGLSPLHF. CDR3 nucleotide sequence: TGTGCCAGCAGCCAAGATACAGGGCTTTCACCCCTCCACTTT.

This clonotype was recorded at least ten times. J is TRBJ2-1 and V is TRBV5-1, with D possibly matching TRBD1 (6 bases). V was clipped by 1 base and J by 3 bases, with 11 bases between them. CDR1 and CDR2 (germline): SGHRS, YFSETQ. This CDR3 spans 15 amino acids. DNA for the CDR3: TGCGCCAGCAGCTTGCTAGGGGGAATCTACAATGAGCAGTTCTTC. This encodes CASSLLGGIYNEQFF.

This clonotype was detected a few times. The chain recombines TRBV11-2 with TRBJ2-5, with TRBD2 identical over 10 bases. Germline V gene lookup returns CDR1 SGHAT and CDR2 FQNNGV. The V segment lost 4 bases and the J segment 4 bases; nucleotides outside the gene matches: 18. This CDR3 has 19 amino acids. The CDR3 sequence: CASSSPRPPSGSIRETQYF. Here the CDR3 DNA reads TGTGCCAGCAGCTCCCCCCGCCCTCCTAGCGGGAGTATCCGAGAGACCCAGTACTTC. Combining the CDR3 with reference TRBV11-2 and TRBJ2-5 gives the whole variable domain EAGVAQSPRYKIIEKRQSVAFWCNPISGHATLYWYQQILGQGPKLLIQFQNNGVVDDSQLPKDRFSAERLKGVDSTLKIQPAKLEDSAVYLCASSSPRPPSGSIRETQYFGPGTRLLVL.

This clonotype was seen repeatedly, ten times or more. This chain joins TRBV6-2 or TRBV6-3 and TRBJ2-1; 8 bases align to TRBD2. This CDR3 has 13 residues. Trimming removed 7 bases from V and 4 bases from J; junction bases left unmatched: 3. Germline CDR1 and CDR2: MNHEY and SVGEGT. The CDR3 bases are TGTGCCAGCACAACTAGCGGTTACAATGAGCAGTTCTTC. Protein sequence: CASTTSGYNEQFF.

The chain has TRBV27 and TRBJ2-7; possibly TRBD1 for D (6 bases). CDR1 and CDR2 from the germline V gene are MNHEY and SMNVEV (reference sequence). The CDR3 extends over 20 amino acids. CDR3 region: CASPQAFEGTKSSPSYEQYF. The CDR3 coding sequence is TGTGCGAGTCCTCAAGCCTTCGAGGGGACAAAGAGCTCCCCCTCCTACGAGCAGTACTTC.

This clonotype was counted many times. This chain joins TRBV6-2 or TRBV6-3 and TRBJ2-1, with D maybe TRBD2 (5 bases). V was cut by 8 bases and J by 7 bases, with 12 bases left in between. CDR3 length: 12 amino acids. CDR1 MNHEY and CDR2 SVGEGT come from the germline V gene. In DNA, the CDR3 is TGTGCCAGCCGACGGGAAGATAATGAGCAGTTCTTC. This codes for CASRREDNEQFF.

This clonotype showed up many times. The genes are TRBV12-3 or TRBV12-4 and TRBJ1-1; no clear D gene. V lost 6 bases and J lost 4, with 15 bases in between. The CDR3 has 14 amino acids. CDR3 in DNA: TGTGCCAGCAGCCTCTATATCGGGTCCACTGAAGCTTTCTTT. It encodes CASSLYIGSTEAFF.

This clonotype was seen a few times. DNA for the CDR3: TGTGCCAGCAGTTCCCGGTCCCGCGGACAAGGAGCTTTCTTT. Residues: CASSSRSRGQGAFF. The V call is TRBV28, the J call TRBJ1-1; D might be TRBD1 (5 bases). The CDR3 extends over 14 amino acids. V gave up 4 bases and J gave up 10 bases, with 19 bases separating them. CDR1 and CDR2 from the germline V gene are MDHEN and SYDVKM.

The chain joins TRBV7-2 to TRBJ2-7; 10 bases align to TRBD2. Trimming took 1 base from V and 2 from J; bases not matched to a gene: 2. Germline CDR1 SGHTA, CDR2 FQGNSA. The CDR3 contains 15 residues. The CDR3 loop is CASSLGAGGPYEQYF. DNA for the CDR3: TGTGCCAGCAGCTTAGGAGCGGGAGGGCCCTACGAGCAGTACTTC.

This chain joins TRBV6-2 or TRBV6-3 and TRBJ2-2; TRBD2 agrees at 8 bases. Losses at the gene ends were 2 bases for V and 9 bases for J; bases not matched to a gene: 8. This CDR3 comprises 15 residues. The germline CDR1 and CDR2 sequences are MNHEY and SVGEGT. As DNA, the CDR3 is TGTGCCAGCAGTTACCGGGGGGGCGAGACTCGGGAGCTGTTTTTT. Amino acids: CASSYRGGETRELFF.

This clonotype was counted many times. The chain links TRBV4-2 to TRBJ2-4; no clear D. The CDR3 extends over 14 amino acids. V was shortened by 4 bases and J by 8 bases, with 15 bases between the two germline ends. From germline, CDR1 is LGHNA and CDR2 YNFKEQ. Written as DNA, the CDR3 is TGTGCCAGCAGCCGAGAGAGGAACGATTACATTCAGTACTTC. Translating it yields CASSRERNDYIQYF.

This clonotype has just a few counts. This chain joins TRBV4-2 and TRBJ2-2, with 8 bases that match TRBD2. This CDR3 region has 16 residues. V dropped 5 bases and J dropped 2; count of bases not matched to a gene: 7. The germline V gene encodes CDR1 LGHNA and CDR2 YNFKEQ. CDR3 residues: CASSTSRGGNTGELFF. CDR3 in DNA: TGTGCCAGCAGCACCTCCCGGGGGGGAAACACCGGGGAGCTGTTTTTT.

This clonotype was observed at least ten times. The rearrangement joins TRBV24-1 to TRBJ2-2; D not certain. Trimming took off 5 bases at V and 2 bases at J, with 14 bases between the two ends. The CDR3 covers 16 residues. In germline, CDR1 is KGHDR, CDR2 SFDVKD. This CDR3 reads CATSALDILNTGELFF. The CDR3 DNA reads as TGTGCCACCAGTGCCCTAGACATACTCAACACCGGGGAGCTGTTTTTT.

In this sample, this clonotype turned up many times. The V gene is TRBV6-5, the J gene TRBJ2-1, with 7 bases aligning to TRBD2. The J segment lost 7 bases and the V segment lost 1 base, leaving 7 bases of the junction unmatched. The CDR3 is 15 amino acids. In germline, CDR1 is MNHEY, CDR2 SVGAGI. The chain's CDR3 is CASSYWASGANEQFF. In DNA, the CDR3 is TGTGCCAGCAGTTACTGGGCTAGCGGAGCTAATGAGCAGTTCTTC.

The chain uses TRBV28 and TRBJ2-1; TRBD1 is a possible D gene (5 bases). The CDR3 sequence is 14 residues long. Trimming left V 5 bases short and J 6 bases short, with 14 bases between. Germline lookup yields CDR1 MDHEN and CDR2 SYDVKM. The CDR3 bases are TGTGCCAGCAGTGAGGTTAGGGGTAGCAATGAGCAGTTCTTC. It is translated as CASSEVRGSNEQFF.

This sequence joins TRBV20-1 and TRBJ2-5; D tentatively reads TRBD1 or TRBD2 (5 bases each). This CDR3 has 15 amino acids. From germline, CDR1 is DFQATT and CDR2 SNEGSKA (reference sequence). Trimming shortened V by 4 bases and J by 3 bases, and 18 bases separated the two germline ends. CDR3 in amino acids: CSAISNQGAEETQYF. The CDR3, as DNA: TGCAGTGCTATCTCCAACCAGGGAGCTGAAGAGACCCAGTACTTC.

V is TRBV15 and J is TRBJ1-2; 10 bases agree with TRBD1. The CDR3 sequence is 14 residues long. In germline, CDR1 is LNHNV, CDR2 YYDKDF (reference sequence). Germline trimming cut 1 base from V and 5 bases from J; bases unmatched to any gene: 1. CDR3 protein: CATSRGDRGYGYTF. In nucleotides, the CDR3 is TGTGCCACCAGCAGAGGGGACAGGGGATATGGCTACACCTTC.

This chain links TRBV11-3 with TRBJ2-1; 12 bases are a match to TRBD2. Germline values: CDR1 SGHNT, CDR2 YENEEA. This CDR3 comprises 15 residues. The junction had 10 bases not matched to a gene; V was cut back by 1 base and J by 15 bases. For the CDR3, the DNA is TGTGCCAGCAGCTTAGGGGGTCTAGCGGGGGGGCAGCGGTTCTTC. Translated: CASSLGGLAGGQRFF.

This clonotype was counted only a few times. CDR3 sequence reads: CASSEQDPGTGVKQYF. Here the CDR3 DNA reads TGCGCCAGCAGTGAGCAAGATCCCGGGACAGGGGTCAAGCAGTACTTC. V gene TRBV10-2 combines with J gene TRBJ2-7, with 10 bases identical to TRBD1. The CDR3 contains 16 residues. The germline gives CDR1 WSHSY, CDR2 SAAADI. After removal of 2 bases from V and 8 bases from J, the junction contained 12 bases not matched to a gene.

The rearrangement uses TRBV24-1 and TRBJ2-6; D unclear. The germline gives CDR1 KGHDR, CDR2 SFDVKD. The CDR3 contains 16 residues. Trimming left V 4 bases short and J 0 bases short, with 9 bases between. Here the CDR3 DNA reads TGTGCCACCAGTGACCAACAGCCCTCTGGGGCCAACGTCCTGACTTTC. Protein: CATSDQQPSGANVLTF.

This clonotype was found many times. The chain carries TRBV20-1 and TRBJ2-1, with TRBD1 as a possible D gene (6 bases). The V end lost 0 bases, the J end lost 7 bases, and 19 bases lay between the germline ends. The CDR3 extends over 16 amino acids. Germline assignment: CDR1 DFQATT and CDR2 SNEGSKA (reference sequence). CDR3 coding DNA: TGCAGTGCTAGAGATTCCGGCAGGGGAAGGTTAAATGAGCAGTTCTTC. Amino acid sequence: CSARDSGRGRLNEQFF.